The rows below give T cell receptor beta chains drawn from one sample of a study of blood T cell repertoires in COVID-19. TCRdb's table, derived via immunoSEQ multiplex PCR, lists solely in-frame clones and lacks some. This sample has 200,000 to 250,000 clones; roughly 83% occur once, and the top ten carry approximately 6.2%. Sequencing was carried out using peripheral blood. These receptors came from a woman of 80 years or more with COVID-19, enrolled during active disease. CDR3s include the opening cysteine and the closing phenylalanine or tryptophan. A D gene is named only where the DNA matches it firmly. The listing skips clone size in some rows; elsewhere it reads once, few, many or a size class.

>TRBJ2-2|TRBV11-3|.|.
TGTGCCAGCAGCTTAGATCGGGGGGCCACCGGGGAGCTGTTTTTT
CASSLDRGATGELFF
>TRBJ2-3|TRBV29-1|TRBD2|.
TGCAGCGTTGTTTCGGCAGGGAGGGCAGATACGCAGTATTTT
CSVVSAGRADTQYF
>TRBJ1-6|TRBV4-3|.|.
TGCGCCAGCAGCCTGCAGGGTAATTCACCCCTCCACTTT
CASSLQGNSPLHF
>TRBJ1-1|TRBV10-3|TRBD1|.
TGTGCCATCAGTAAGACAGGGGTCGGTAATCATGACACTGAAGCTTTCTTT
CAISKTGVGNHDTEAFF
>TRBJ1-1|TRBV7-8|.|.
TGTGCCAGCAGTCTCAGGGATAACACTGAAGCTTTCTTT
CASSLRDNTEAFF
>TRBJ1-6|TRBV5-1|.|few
TGCGCCAGCAGCTTGTCACCAGGACTGAATAATTCACCCCTCCACTTT
CASSLSPGLNNSPLHF
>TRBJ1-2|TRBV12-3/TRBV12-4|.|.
TGTGCCACCCGGGGGGTCCCAAACTATGGCTACACCTTC
CATRGVPNYGYTF
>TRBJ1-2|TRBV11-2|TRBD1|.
TGTGCCAGCAGCTTTAACCCCCAGGGGGATGGCTACACCTTC
CASSFNPQGDGYTF
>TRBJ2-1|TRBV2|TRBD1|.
TGTGCCAGCACTGTGGACAGGTGGGAGCTTAACAATGAGCAGTTCTTC
CASTVDRWELNNEQFF
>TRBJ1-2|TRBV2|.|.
TGTGCCAGCAGTCGAGGGAGGATACAGCAATCTAACTATGGCTACACCTTC
CASSRGRIQQSNYGYTF
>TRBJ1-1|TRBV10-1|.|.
TGCGCCAGCAGTCATCGGGACACTGAAGCTTTCTTT
CASSHRDTEAFF
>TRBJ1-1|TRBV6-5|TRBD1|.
TGTGCCAGCGGCCGACAGGGGGCATTTACTGAAGCTTTCTTT
CASGRQGAFTEAFF
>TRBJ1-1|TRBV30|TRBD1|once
TGTGCCTGGAGACCCACGGGACAGGGGGGTAATGCTATGAACACTGAAGCTTTCTTT
CAWRPTGQGGNAMNTEAFF
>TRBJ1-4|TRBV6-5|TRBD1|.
TGTGCCAGCAGCAGACAGGGGATTAAGGAAAAACTGTTTTTT
CASSRQGIKEKLFF
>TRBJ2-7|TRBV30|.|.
TGTGCCTGCCGACAGTCCCACGAGCAGTACTTC
CACRQSHEQYF
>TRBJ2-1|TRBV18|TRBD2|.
TGTGCCAGCTCACCCATATTACTAGCGGGGGGGCCCTCCGGAAACAATGAGCAGTTCTTC
CASSPILLAGGPSGNNEQFF
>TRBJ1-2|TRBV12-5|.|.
TGTGCTAGTGGTTTGGGCGAGGGTCGGGATGGCTACACCTTC
CASGLGEGRDGYTF
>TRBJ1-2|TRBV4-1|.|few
TGCGCCAGCAGCCAAGATCAAGCAGGGATAAAAGGCTACACCTTC
CASSQDQAGIKGYTF
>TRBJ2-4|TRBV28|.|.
TGTGCCAGCAGTTCCCTAGGGGGGGGGAAAAACATTCAGTACTTC
CASSSLGGGKNIQYF
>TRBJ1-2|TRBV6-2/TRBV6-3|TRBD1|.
TGTGCCAGCAGTTTCGCCGACAGGGACTATGGCTACACCTTC
CASSFADRDYGYTF
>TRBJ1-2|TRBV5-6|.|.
TGTGCCAGCAGCCAGGTAGGGGCTTATGGCTACACCTTC
CASSQVGAYGYTF
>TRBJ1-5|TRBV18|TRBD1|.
TGTGCCAGCTCACTATCGACAGGGCAGAGCAATCAGCCCCAGCATTTT
CASSLSTGQSNQPQHF
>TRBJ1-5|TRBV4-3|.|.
TGCGCCAGCAGCCAAGATGTAAATCAGCCCCAGCATTTT
CASSQDVNQPQHF
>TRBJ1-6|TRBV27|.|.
TGTGCCAGCAGTTTAAACTCACCGGGGTCGAATTCACCCCTCCACTTT
CASSLNSPGSNSPLHF
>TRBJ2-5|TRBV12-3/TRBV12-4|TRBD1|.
TGTGCCAGCAAGGGGGCCCAAGAGACCCAGTACTTC
CASKGAQETQYF
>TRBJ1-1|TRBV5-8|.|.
TGTGCCAGCAGCTTGTTTGGGCAAGCTTTCTTT
CASSLFGQAFF
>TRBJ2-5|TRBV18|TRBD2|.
TGTGCCAGCTCACTACAAACGACTAGCGGGGGGGCGTTGGAGACCCAGTACTTC
CASSLQTTSGGALETQYF
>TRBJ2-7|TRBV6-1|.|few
TGTGCCAGCAGTGAAAGTGGCATGTCGTACGAGCAGTACTTC
CASSESGMSYEQYF
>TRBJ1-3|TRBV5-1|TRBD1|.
TGCGCCAGCAGCCAGGGGGTCGGAAACACCATATATTTT
CASSQGVGNTIYF
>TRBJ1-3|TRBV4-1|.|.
TGCGCCAGCAGCCAGGGGGCTAGTGGAAACACCATATATTTT
CASSQGASGNTIYF
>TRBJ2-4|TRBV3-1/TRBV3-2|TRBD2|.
TGTGCCAGCAGCCAAGGGAGGGGACTAAAAAACATTCAGTACTTC
CASSQGRGLKNIQYF
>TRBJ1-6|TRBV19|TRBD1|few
TGTGCCAGTAGTCTGGGACAGTATAATTCACCCCTCCACTTT
CASSLGQYNSPLHF
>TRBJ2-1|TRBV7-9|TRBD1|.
TGTGCCAGCAGCTTGGCCGGGACAGGGGGCAATGAGCAGTTCTTC
CASSLAGTGGNEQFF
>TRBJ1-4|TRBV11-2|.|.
TGTGCCAGCAGCTGGGCGTATAATGAAAAACTGTTTTTT
CASSWAYNEKLFF
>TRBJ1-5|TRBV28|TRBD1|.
TGTGCCAGCAGGACCTCGGGACAGGGTAACAATCAGCCCCAGCATTTT
CASRTSGQGNNQPQHF
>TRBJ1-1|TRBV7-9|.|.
TGTGCCAGCAGCGGGAGGACACAAGTGGCTGAAGCTTTCTTT
CASSGRTQVAEAFF
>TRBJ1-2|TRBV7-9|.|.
TGTGCCAGCAGCTTAGGTATAGCTAACTATGGCTACACCTTC
CASSLGIANYGYTF
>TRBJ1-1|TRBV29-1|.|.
TGCAGCGTTGTCGCCGCGGTGCACACTGAAGCTTTCTTT
CSVVAAVHTEAFF
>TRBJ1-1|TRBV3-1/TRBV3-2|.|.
TGTGCCAGCCGGCCGGGAGGGCGGGACACTGAAGCTTTCTTT
CASRPGGRDTEAFF
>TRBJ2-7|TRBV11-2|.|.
TGTGCCAGCAGCTTACCGCAATTAGCCGAGCAGTACTTC
CASSLPQLAEQYF
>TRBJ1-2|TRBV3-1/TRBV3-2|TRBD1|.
TGTGCCAGCAGCCAAGATTCACAGGGGAACTATGGCTACACCTTC
CASSQDSQGNYGYTF
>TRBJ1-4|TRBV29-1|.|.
TGCAGCGTCCGTGACCGGGGGGCAGACGAAAAACTGTTTTTT
CSVRDRGADEKLFF
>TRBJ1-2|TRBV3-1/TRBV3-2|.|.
TGTGCCAGCAGCCAAGATCGGGGGGGCGAGGCCTATGGCTACACCTTC
CASSQDRGGEAYGYTF
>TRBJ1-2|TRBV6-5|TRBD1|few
TGTGCCAGCAGCCGAGACAGGGGCAACTATGGCTACACCTTC
CASSRDRGNYGYTF
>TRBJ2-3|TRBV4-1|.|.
TGCGCCAGCAGCCGAGGTAGCACAGATACGCAGTATTTT
CASSRGSTDTQYF
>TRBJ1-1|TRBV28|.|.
TGTGCCAGCACCAAAGGGGGGCGGGGGGCAGGTTTGGGTACTGAAGCTTTCTTT
CASTKGGRGAGLGTEAFF
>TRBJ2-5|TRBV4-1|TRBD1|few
TGCGCCAGCAGCTCCGGACAGGGCGGGGAGACCCAGTACTTC
CASSSGQGGETQYF
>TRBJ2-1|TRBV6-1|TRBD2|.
TGTGCCAGCAGTGTCGGGCTAGCGGGGGTCTCCTACAATGAGCAGTTCTTC
CASSVGLAGVSYNEQFF
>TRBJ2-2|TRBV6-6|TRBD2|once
TGTGCCAGCACTGCTAGCGGGAACACCGGGGAGCTGTTTTTT
CASTASGNTGELFF
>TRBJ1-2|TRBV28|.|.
TGTGCCAGCAGTTTCAATCAGGGATTTTATGGCTACACCTTC
CASSFNQGFYGYTF
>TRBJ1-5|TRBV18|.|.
TGTGCCAGCTCACCCTCCTCGGGGAGAAATCAGCCCCAGCATTTT
CASSPSSGRNQPQHF
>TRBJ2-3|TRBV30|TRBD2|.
TGTGCCTGGGGCGGGGGTTGGGATACGCAGTATTTT
CAWGGGWDTQYF
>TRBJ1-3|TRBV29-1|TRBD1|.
TGCAGCGTTTCAGGGGGCGCCGGAAACACCATATATTTT
CSVSGGAGNTIYF
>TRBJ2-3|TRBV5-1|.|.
TGCGCCAGCAGCGTCGGGGGTCACCACACAGATACGCAGTATTTT
CASSVGGHHTDTQYF